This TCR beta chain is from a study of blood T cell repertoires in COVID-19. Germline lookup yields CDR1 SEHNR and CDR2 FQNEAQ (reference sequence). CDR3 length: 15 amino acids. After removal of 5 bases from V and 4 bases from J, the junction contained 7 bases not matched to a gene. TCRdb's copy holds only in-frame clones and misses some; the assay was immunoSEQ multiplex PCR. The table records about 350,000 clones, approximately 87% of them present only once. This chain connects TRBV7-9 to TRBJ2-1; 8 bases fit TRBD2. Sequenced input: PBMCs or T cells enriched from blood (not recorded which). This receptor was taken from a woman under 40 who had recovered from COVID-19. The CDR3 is CASSILAGGYNEQFF. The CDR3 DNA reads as TGTGCCAGCAGCATCCTCGCGGGGGGTTACAATGAGCAGTTCTTC.